The source of this TCR beta chain is a study of PD-L1 blockade in urothelial cancer. Spiking of synthetic TCR analog templates was performed in each PCR. The table came from immunoSEQ multiplex PCR; TCRdb's copy has only in-frame clones and leaves some out. The sample has around 70,000 clones, over 80% seen once. As for time point: pretreatment peripheral blood. Germline trimming cut 4 bases from V and 2 bases from J; bases unmatched to any gene: 7. The CDR3 has 16 amino acids. In germline, CDR1 is SGHRS, CDR2 YFSETQ. The receptor was isolated from an older woman with urothelial cancer. The sample was PBMCs, taken around atezolizumab (anti-PD-L1) treatment. The gene calls are TRBV5-1 and TRBJ2-3, with 10 bases that match TRBD2. As DNA, the CDR3 is TGCGCCAGCAGCGAGGGCGGACTAGCGGCCACAGATACGCAGTATTTT. Its protein is CASSEGGLAATDTQYF.